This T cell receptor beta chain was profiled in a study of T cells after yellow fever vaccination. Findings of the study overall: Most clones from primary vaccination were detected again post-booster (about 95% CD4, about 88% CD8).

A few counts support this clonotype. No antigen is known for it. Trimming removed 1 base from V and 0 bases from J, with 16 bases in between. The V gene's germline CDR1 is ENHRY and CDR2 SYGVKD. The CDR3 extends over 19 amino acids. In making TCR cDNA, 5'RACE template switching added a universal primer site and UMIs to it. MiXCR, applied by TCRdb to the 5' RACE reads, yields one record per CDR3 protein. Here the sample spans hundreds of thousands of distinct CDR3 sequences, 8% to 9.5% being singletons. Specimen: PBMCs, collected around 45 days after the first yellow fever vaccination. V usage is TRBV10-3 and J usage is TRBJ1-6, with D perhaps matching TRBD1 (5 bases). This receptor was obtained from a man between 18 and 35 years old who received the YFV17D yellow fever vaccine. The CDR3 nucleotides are TGTGCCATCAGTGAGTTGGTTTGGGACGGGAGCTCCTATAATTCACCCCTCCACTTT. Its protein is CAISELVWDGSSYNSPLHF.